The 27 T cell receptor beta chains given below trace back to one sample, sequenced in a study of shared clonotypes between healthy human individuals. The protocol was immunoSEQ multiplex PCR, while the TCRdb copy is restricted to in-frame clones and leaves out a portion. The sample has millions of clones; around nine tenths are singletons. Material: naive CD4+ T cells sorted from blood. The subset is: CD45RA+ positively selected. Receptors originate from a man aged 18 to 35 in good health.

This sequence joins TRBV19 and TRBJ1-4; the D is unclear. The germline gives CDR1 LNHDA, CDR2 SQIVND (reference sequence). Trimming pared 6 bases from V and 0 bases from J, leaving 14 bases between. The CDR3 consists of 16 residues. In DNA, the CDR3 is TGTGCCAGTAGCCGCTGGACCACTGCAACTAATGAAAAACTGTTTTTT. Its translation: CASSRWTTATNEKLFF.

With regard to this clone: This sample includes further DNA sequences coding for the same CDR3. The chain combines TRBV2 with TRBJ2-3, with unresolved D. Germline CDR1 SNHLY, CDR2 FYNNEI. Trimming stripped 3 bases from V and 6 bases from J, with 4 bases between. The CDR3 has 11 residues. The CDR3 sequence is CASSDRDTQYF. DNA of the CDR3: TGTGCCAGCAGTGACCGGGATACGCAGTATTTT.

The chain combines TRBV10-3 with TRBJ1-2, with unresolved D. The germline CDR1 and CDR2 sequences are ENHRY and SYGVKD. The CDR3 is 14 residues long. V gave up 3 bases and J gave up 6 bases, with 14 bases separating them. Here the CDR3 DNA reads TGTGCCATCAGTGAATCGCCTCAACCACATGGCTACACCTTC. Translating it yields CAISESPQPHGYTF.

In its sample, this clone was seen a few times. The genes are TRBV9 and TRBJ2-7; D is unresolved. Trimming cost V 0 bases and J 4 bases, with 14 bases left between them. Germline CDR1 and CDR2: SGDLS and YYNGEE. The CDR3 runs to 15 residues. The CDR3 DNA sequence: TGTGCCAGCAGCGTAGCGGCAGGCGTTTGGTACGAGCAGTACTTC. Residues: CASSVAAGVWYEQYF.

This chain connects TRBV5-1 to TRBJ1-1; TRBD1 is a possible D gene (5 bases). The V end was cut by 1 base, the J end by 2 bases, with 18 bases between. The CDR3 totals 17 residues. Germline V gene lookup returns CDR1 SGHRS and CDR2 YFSETQ. This CDR3 reads CASSLRTANQGNTEAFF. As DNA, the CDR3 is TGCGCCAGCAGCTTGCGGACCGCCAACCAGGGTAACACTGAAGCTTTCTTT.

The chain employs TRBV11-2 and TRBJ1-2; D is uncertain. The V end lost 1 base, the J end lost 0 bases, and 12 bases lay between the germline ends. The CDR3 contains 16 residues. CDR1 and CDR2 (germline): SGHAT, FQNNGV. CDR3 sequence reads: CASSLVISEANYGYTF. Here the CDR3 DNA reads TGTGCCAGCAGCTTAGTCATCTCCGAGGCTAACTATGGCTACACCTTC.

This rearrangement joins TRBV27 to TRBJ1-2; TRBD1 matches 8 bases. Unmatched junction bases numbered 5, after V lost 7 bases and J lost 4 bases. The CDR3 has 13 amino acids. CDR1 is MNHEY, CDR2 SMNVEV, per germline (reference sequence). CDR3 protein: CASTMDRAYGYTF. CDR3 sequence (DNA): TGTGCCAGCACCATGGACAGGGCCTATGGCTACACCTTC.

This chain connects TRBV6-1 to TRBJ2-3; D unclear. V lost 3 bases and J 3 bases, leaving 7 bases between the germline ends. Germline CDR1 reads MNHNS; CDR2 reads SASEGT. The CDR3 loop spans 13 amino acids. The CDR3 bases are TGTGCCAGCAGTGATTGGTCAACAGATACGCAGTATTTT. Its protein is CASSDWSTDTQYF.

The table lists this clone with a count of one. The J gene is TRBJ2-3, the V gene TRBV6-6; D is possibly TRBD1 or TRBD2 (5 bases each). Deletions cut 6 bases from V and 2 bases from J, with 12 bases between. CDR1 and CDR2 (germline): MNHNY, SVGAGI (reference sequence). The CDR3 extends over 14 amino acids. CDR3 in DNA: TGTGCCAGCAGCCGGGACGGTATCACAGATACGCAGTATTTT. Translating it yields CASSRDGITDTQYF.

With respect to this clone: Distinct nucleotide sequences in the sample also encode this CDR3. This chain connects TRBV5-1 to TRBJ2-1; 10 bases are shared with TRBD2. In germline, CDR1 is SGHRS, CDR2 YFSETQ. Trimming cost V 0 bases and J 0 bases; bases outside gene matches: 0. The CDR3 loop spans 16 amino acids. Here the CDR3 DNA reads TGCGCCAGCAGCTTGGCTAGCGGGAGCTCCTACAATGAGCAGTTCTTC. Its protein product is CASSLASGSSYNEQFF.

This clone was recorded a few times. V is TRBV4-1 and J is TRBJ1-1; unclear D gene. The germline V gene encodes CDR1 MGHRA and CDR2 YSYEKL. Trimming took 2 bases from V and 0 from J, leaving 10 bases between them. The CDR3 is 15 amino acids. CDR3: CASSQLLVMNTEAFF. The DNA for the CDR3 is TGCGCCAGCAGCCAATTGTTAGTAATGAACACTGAAGCTTTCTTT.

The chain recombines TRBV7-8 with TRBJ1-1; the match to TRBD1 covers 10 bases. This CDR3 has 15 amino acids. J was trimmed by 2 bases and V by 3 bases; bases with no gene match: 3. CDR1 and CDR2 from the germline V gene are SGHVS and FQNEAQ. DNA for the CDR3: TGTGCCAGCAGCTTGACAGGGGGCCGTAACACTGAAGCTTTCTTT. Translated, it gives CASSLTGGRNTEAFF.

V usage is TRBV10-2 and J usage is TRBJ2-1, with 9 bases that match TRBD2. This CDR3 is built from 14 residues. Trimming at V came to 2 bases and at J to 10 bases, leaving 6 bases not matched to a gene. Germline CDR1 WSHSY, CDR2 SAAADI. The CDR3 reads CASSEGVAGAEQFF. CDR3 DNA sequence: TGCGCCAGCAGTGAGGGAGTAGCGGGGGCCGAGCAGTTCTTC.

The genes are TRBV28 and TRBJ1-5; 7 bases align to TRBD1. CDR1 and CDR2 from the germline V gene are MDHEN and SYDVKM. This CDR3 spans 22 amino acids. V shed 5 bases and J 0 bases; nucleotides not matched to a gene: 25. CDR3 sequence: CASSPVGLRGPLTSYSNQPQHF. CDR3 sequence (DNA): TGTGCCAGCAGTCCAGTCGGTTTGAGGGGGCCCTTAACTTCTTATAGCAATCAGCCCCAGCATTTT.

This clone is a singleton in its sample. This sequence joins TRBV7-2 and TRBJ2-7; D is perhaps TRBD1 (5 bases). Germline V gene data show CDR1 as SGHTA and CDR2 as FQGNSA. V was clipped by 0 bases and J by 12 bases, with 12 bases between them. The CDR3 runs to 12 residues. CDR3 sequence (DNA): TGTGCCAGCAGCTTAGCAGGGGTAGCCCCGTACTTC. Its protein product is CASSLAGVAPYF.

Here the CDR3 DNA reads TGCGCCAGCAGCGGGGGGGGACAGGTGCCAGATACGCAGTATTTT. It specifies CASSGGGQVPDTQYF. This sequence joins TRBV4-3 and TRBJ2-3, with D possibly TRBD1 on 8 matching bases. The germline gives CDR1 LGHNA, CDR2 YSLEER. CDR3 length: 15 amino acids. The V and J ends lost 5 bases and 4 bases respectively, with 16 bases between them.

J is TRBJ1-1 and V is TRBV5-4; possible D gene TRBD1, 6 bases. The CDR3 totals 13 residues. Trimming removed 1 base at V and 4 bases at J, with 8 bases between. Germline CDR1 SGHNT, CDR2 YYREEE (reference sequence). The DNA for the CDR3 is TGTGCCAGCAGCTTGCAGGGGCTCACTGAAGCTTTCTTT. Its translation is CASSLQGLTEAFF.

V is TRBV6-5 and J is TRBJ1-2, with 7 positions matching TRBD1. After removal of 7 bases from V and 2 bases from J, the junction contained 4 bases not matched to a gene. Per germline, CDR1 MNHEY and CDR2 SVGAGI. This CDR3 comprises 13 residues. The CDR3, as DNA: TGTGCCAGCACCCGAGGGGGCAACTATGGCTACACCTTC. Residues: CASTRGGNYGYTF.

The V and J genes are TRBV5-1 and TRBJ2-7, with 11 bases fitting TRBD2. V trimming: 4 bases; J trimming: 6 bases; junction bases outside the gene matches: 6. Germline lookup yields CDR1 SGHRS and CDR2 YFSETQ. The CDR3 spans 14 residues. The CDR3 sequence is CASSGGTSGIEQYF. CDR3 DNA: TGCGCCAGCAGCGGGGGGACTAGCGGTATCGAGCAGTACTTC.

CDR3 sequence reads: CAWSVQDRMEQFF. The CDR3 coding sequence is TGTGCCTGGAGTGTACAGGACCGAATGGAGCAGTTCTTC. This rearrangement joins TRBV30 to TRBJ2-1; D perhaps matches TRBD1 (5 bases). The germline V and J ends were trimmed by 0 bases and 10 bases, with 13 bases remaining between them. Germline V gives CDR1 GTSNPN, CDR2 SVGIG (reference sequence). There are 13 residues in the CDR3.

The rearrangement uses TRBV19 and TRBJ2-7; 9 bases agree with TRBD2. The CDR3 is 14 amino acids. The V gene's germline CDR1 is LNHDA and CDR2 SQIVND (reference sequence). The V gene end was trimmed by 6 bases and the J gene end by 2 bases; junction bases not matched to a gene: 5. The CDR3 nucleotides are TGTGCCAGTAGCTTACTAGCGGGTCCCTACGAGCAGTACTTC. Its protein product is CASSLLAGPYEQYF.

CDR3 DNA: TGTGCCAGCAGCTTATATGGGATCACCTACGAGCAGTACTTC. Translating it yields CASSLYGITYEQYF. V gene TRBV5-4 combines with J gene TRBJ2-7; D remains unclear. Germline CDR1 reads SGHNT; CDR2 reads YYREEE (reference sequence). The V and J ends lost 2 bases and 2 bases respectively, with 11 bases between them. The length of the CDR3 is 14 residues.

The chain carries TRBV7-2 and TRBJ2-7, with TRBD1 identical over 8 bases. Looked up from germline, CDR1 is SGHTA and CDR2 is FQGNSA. Losses at the gene ends were 5 bases for V and 3 bases for J; bases not matched to a gene: 3. CDR3 length: 13 residues. Written as DNA, the CDR3 is TGTGCCAGCAGCGATACAGGGGGCTACGAGCAGTACTTC. It is translated as CASSDTGGYEQYF.

The chain has TRBV28 and TRBJ2-7; D remains ambiguous. Looked up from germline, CDR1 is MDHEN and CDR2 is SYDVKM. Trimming stripped 3 bases from V and 3 bases from J, with 15 bases between. The CDR3 is 15 residues long. The CDR3 is CASSFLSAGNYEQYF. The CDR3 bases are TGTGCCAGCAGTTTTCTGTCGGCAGGCAACTACGAGCAGTACTTC.

J is TRBJ1-3 and V is TRBV2; D may be TRBD1 (5 bases). The germline V gene has CDR1 SNHLY and CDR2 FYNNEI. The CDR3 sequence is 14 residues long. V gave up 7 bases and J gave up 4 bases, with 14 bases separating them. The CDR3 protein is CASNGQGGGNTIYF. The CDR3 region has the DNA TGTGCCAGCAACGGCCAGGGTGGCGGAAACACCATATATTTT.

The gene calls are TRBV6-1 and TRBJ2-7; D is perhaps TRBD2 (5 bases). V was clipped by 1 base and J by 9 bases, with 16 bases between them. From germline, CDR1 is MNHNS and CDR2 SASEGT. The CDR3 covers 14 residues. The DNA of the CDR3 is TGTGCCAGCAGTGAAGTATCGGGCCGGGGTTTGCAGTACTTC. It codes for CASSEVSGRGLQYF.

The chain has TRBV5-4 and TRBJ2-4, with D tentatively TRBD2 (6 bases). CDR3 size: 16 residues. Per germline, CDR1 SGHNT and CDR2 YYREEE (reference sequence). Between the trimmed V and J ends, which lost 5 bases and 13 bases, there was a span of 28 bases. CDR3 sequence reads: CASRKDLGALEGVQYF. The CDR3 nucleotides are TGTGCCAGCAGAAAGGACCTTGGAGCGCTGGAGGGAGTCCAGTACTTC.